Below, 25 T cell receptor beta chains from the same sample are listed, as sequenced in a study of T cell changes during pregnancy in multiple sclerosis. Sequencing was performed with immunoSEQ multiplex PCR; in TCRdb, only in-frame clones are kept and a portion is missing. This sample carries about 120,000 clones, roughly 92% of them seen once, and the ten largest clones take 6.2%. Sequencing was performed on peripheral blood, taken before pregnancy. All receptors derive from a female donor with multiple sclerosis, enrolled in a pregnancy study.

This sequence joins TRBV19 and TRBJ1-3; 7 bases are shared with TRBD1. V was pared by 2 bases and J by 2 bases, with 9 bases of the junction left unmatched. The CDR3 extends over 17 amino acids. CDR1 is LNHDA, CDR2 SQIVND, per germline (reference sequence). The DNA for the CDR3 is TGTGCCAGTAGTATAAACCACAGGGGATTCACTGGAAACACCATATATTTT. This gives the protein CASSINHRGFTGNTIYF.

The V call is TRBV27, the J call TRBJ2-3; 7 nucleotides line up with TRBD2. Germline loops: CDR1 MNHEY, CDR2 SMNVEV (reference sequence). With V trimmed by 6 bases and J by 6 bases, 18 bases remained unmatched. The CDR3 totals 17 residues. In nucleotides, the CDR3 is TGTGCCAGCAGAGGGGTGTGGGACTACCCCGGAGGGGATACGCAGTATTTT. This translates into CASRGVWDYPGGDTQYF.

The CDR3 protein is CASTGTSGNSYEQYF. As DNA, the CDR3 is TGTGCCAGCACTGGGACTAGCGGGAACTCCTACGAGCAGTACTTC. This chain uses TRBV6-5 with TRBJ2-7; 13 nucleotides agree with TRBD2. The V and J ends lost 7 bases and 0 bases, in that order; junction bases with no gene match: 3. From germline, CDR1 is MNHEY and CDR2 SVGAGI. The CDR3 is made up of 15 amino acids.

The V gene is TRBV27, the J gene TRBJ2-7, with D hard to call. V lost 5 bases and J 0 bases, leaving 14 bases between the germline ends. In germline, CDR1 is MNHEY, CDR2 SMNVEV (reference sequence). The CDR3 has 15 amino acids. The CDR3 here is CASSLGVYGSYEQYF. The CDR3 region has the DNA TGTGCCAGCAGTCTTGGAGTCTATGGCTCCTACGAGCAGTACTTC.

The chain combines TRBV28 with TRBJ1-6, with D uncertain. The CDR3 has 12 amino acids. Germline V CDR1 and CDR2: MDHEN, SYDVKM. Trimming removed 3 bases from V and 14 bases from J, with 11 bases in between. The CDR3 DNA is TGTGCCAGCAGTTTTTTCTCGGTCGCCCTCCACTTT. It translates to CASSFFSVALHF.

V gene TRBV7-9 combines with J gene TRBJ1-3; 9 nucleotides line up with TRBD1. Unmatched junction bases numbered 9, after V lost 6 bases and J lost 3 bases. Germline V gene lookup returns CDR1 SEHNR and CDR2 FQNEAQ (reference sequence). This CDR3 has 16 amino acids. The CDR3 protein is CASRLTGGAGGNTIYF. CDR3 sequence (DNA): TGTGCCAGCAGACTTACAGGGGGCGCAGGTGGAAACACCATATATTTT.

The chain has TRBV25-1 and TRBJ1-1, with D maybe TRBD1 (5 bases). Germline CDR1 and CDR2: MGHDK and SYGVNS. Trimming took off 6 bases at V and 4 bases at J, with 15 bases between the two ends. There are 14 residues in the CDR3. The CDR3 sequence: CASRARDFSTEAFF. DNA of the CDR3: TGTGCCAGCAGAGCCCGGGACTTTTCCACTGAAGCTTTCTTT.

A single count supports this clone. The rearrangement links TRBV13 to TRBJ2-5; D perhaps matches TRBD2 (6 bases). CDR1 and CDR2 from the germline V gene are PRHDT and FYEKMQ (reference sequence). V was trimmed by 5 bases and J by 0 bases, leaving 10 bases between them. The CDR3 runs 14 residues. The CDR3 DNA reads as TGTGCCAGCAGCCCCCGGGACTACCAAGAGACCCAGTACTTC. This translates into CASSPRDYQETQYF.

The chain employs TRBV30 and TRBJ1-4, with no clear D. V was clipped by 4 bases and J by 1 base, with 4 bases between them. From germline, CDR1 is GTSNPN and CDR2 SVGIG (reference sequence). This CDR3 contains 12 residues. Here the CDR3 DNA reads TGTGCCTGGATGCGAACTAATGAAAAACTGTTTTTT. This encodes CAWMRTNEKLFF.

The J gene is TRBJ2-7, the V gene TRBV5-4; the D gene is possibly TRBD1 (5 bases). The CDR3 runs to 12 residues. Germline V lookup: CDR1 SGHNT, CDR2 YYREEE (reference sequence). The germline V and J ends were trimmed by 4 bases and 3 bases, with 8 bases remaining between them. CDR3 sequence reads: CASSVDSYEQYF. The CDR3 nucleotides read TGTGCCAGCAGCGTTGACAGCTACGAGCAGTACTTC.

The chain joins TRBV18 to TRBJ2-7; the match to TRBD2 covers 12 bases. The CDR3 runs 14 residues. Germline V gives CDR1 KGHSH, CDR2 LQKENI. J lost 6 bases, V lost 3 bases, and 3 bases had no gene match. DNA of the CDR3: TGTGCCAGCTCACCGACTAGCGGGAGCCCCGAGCAGTACTTC. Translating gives CASSPTSGSPEQYF.

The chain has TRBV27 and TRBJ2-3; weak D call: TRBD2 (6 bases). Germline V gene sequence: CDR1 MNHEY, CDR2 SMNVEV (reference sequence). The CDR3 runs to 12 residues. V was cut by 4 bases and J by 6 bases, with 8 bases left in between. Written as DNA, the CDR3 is TGTGCCAGCAGTTCGGCGGGGGATACGCAGTATTTT. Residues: CASSSAGDTQYF.

The CDR3 region is CASIQRQERVETQYF. The DNA of the CDR3 is TGTGCCAGCATTCAAAGACAGGAACGGGTGGAGACCCAGTACTTC. The chain couples TRBV2 to TRBJ2-5; perhaps TRBD1 as D (6 bases). Germline V gene lookup returns CDR1 SNHLY and CDR2 FYNNEI. This CDR3 has 15 amino acids. Trimming stripped 7 bases from V and 5 bases from J, with 20 bases between.

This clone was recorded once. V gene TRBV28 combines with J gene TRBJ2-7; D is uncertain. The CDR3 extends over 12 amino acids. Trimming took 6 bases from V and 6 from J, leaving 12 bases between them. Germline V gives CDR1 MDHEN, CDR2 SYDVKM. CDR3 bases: TGTGCCAGCAGGAGTAATAGCCGCGAGCAGTACTTC. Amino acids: CASRSNSREQYF.

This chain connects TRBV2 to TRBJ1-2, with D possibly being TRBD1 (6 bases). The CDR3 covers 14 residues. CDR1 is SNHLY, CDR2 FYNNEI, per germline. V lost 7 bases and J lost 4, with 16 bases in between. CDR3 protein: CASNRGGASYGYTF. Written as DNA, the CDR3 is TGTGCCAGCAATAGGGGGGGGGCCTCCTATGGCTACACCTTC. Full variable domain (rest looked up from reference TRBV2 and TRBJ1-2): EPEVTQTPSHQVTQMGQEVILRCVPISNHLYFYWYRQILGQKVEFLVSFYNNEISEKSEIFDDQFSVERPDGSNFTLKIRSTKLEDSAMYFCASNRGGASYGYTFGSGTRLTVV.

The CDR3 DNA is TGTGCCAGCAGCCTGGACAGGCTGGGGGGCTACACCTTC. It codes for CASSLDRLGGYTF. The V gene is TRBV7-8, the J gene TRBJ1-2, with 7 bases that match TRBD1. Germline CDR1 SGHVS, CDR2 FQNEAQ. V lost 5 bases and J lost 8; bases outside the gene matches: 8. The CDR3 extends over 13 amino acids.

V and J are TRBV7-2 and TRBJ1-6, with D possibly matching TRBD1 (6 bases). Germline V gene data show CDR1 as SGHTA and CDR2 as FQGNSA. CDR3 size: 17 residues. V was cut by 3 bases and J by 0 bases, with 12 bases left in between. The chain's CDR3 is CASSFGTPSSYNSPLHF. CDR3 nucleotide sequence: TGTGCCAGCAGCTTCGGGACACCGAGCTCCTATAATTCACCCCTCCACTTT.

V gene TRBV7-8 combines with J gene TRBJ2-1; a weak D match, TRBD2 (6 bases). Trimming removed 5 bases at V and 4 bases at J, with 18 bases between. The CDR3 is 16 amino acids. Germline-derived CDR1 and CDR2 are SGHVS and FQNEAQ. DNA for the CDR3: TGTGCCAGCAGCCCATTAGCGGCGAACTTATACAATGAGCAGTTCTTC. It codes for CASSPLAANLYNEQFF.

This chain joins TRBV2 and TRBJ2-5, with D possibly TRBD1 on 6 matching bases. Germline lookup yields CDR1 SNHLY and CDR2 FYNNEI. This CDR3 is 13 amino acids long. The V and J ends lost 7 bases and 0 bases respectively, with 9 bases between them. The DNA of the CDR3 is TGTGCCAGCATCGGGACAAACCAAGAGACCCAGTACTTC. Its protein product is CASIGTNQETQYF.

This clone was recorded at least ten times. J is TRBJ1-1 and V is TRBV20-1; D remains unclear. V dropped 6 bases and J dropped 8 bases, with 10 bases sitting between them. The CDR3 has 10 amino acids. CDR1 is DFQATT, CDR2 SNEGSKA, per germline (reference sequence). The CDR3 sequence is CSAGNIEAFF. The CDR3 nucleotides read TGCAGTGCCGGGAATATAGAAGCTTTCTTT.

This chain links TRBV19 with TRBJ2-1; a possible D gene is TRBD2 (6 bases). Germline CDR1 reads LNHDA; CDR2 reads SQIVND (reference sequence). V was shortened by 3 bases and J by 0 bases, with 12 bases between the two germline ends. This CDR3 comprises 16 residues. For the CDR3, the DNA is TGTGCCAGTAGTATTGGGACTGGGAGCTCCTACAATGAGCAGTTCTTC. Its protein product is CASSIGTGSSYNEQFF.

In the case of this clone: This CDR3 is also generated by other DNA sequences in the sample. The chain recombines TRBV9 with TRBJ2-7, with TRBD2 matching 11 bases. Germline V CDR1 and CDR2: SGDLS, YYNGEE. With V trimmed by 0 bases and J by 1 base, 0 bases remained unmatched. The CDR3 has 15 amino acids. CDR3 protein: CASSVGTSGSYEQYF. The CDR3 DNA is TGTGCCAGCAGCGTAGGGACTAGCGGGTCCTACGAGCAGTACTTC.

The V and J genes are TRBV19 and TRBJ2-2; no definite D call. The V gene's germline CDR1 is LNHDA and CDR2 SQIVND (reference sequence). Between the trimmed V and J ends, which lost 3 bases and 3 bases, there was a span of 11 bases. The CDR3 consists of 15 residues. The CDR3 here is CASSIGRRDTGELFF. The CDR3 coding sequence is TGTGCCAGTAGTATCGGAAGGAGAGACACCGGGGAGCTGTTTTTT.

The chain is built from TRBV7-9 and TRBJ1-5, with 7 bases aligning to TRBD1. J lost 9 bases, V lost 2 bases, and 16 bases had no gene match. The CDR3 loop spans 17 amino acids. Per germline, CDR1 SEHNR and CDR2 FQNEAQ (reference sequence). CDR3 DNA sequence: TGTGCCAGCAGCTTATGGGGAAGGGACAGCCTCCGCGGGCCCCAGCATTTT. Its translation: CASSLWGRDSLRGPQHF.

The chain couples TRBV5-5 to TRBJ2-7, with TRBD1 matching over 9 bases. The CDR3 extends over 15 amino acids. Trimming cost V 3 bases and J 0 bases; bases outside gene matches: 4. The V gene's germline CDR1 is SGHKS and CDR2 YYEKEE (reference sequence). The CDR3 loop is CASSYGDRASYEQYF. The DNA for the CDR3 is TGTGCCAGCAGCTACGGGGACAGGGCCTCCTACGAGCAGTACTTC.